This T cell receptor beta chain emerged from a study of blood T cell repertoires in COVID-19. Study at large: The analysed material was cDNA or gDNA that came from T cells, B-cell-depleted T cells, or PBMCs.

Here immunoSEQ multiplex PCR was the method, and the copy in TCRdb shows in-frame clones only, minus some. In the table there are approximately 110,000 clones, 75% to 90% of which are singletons. The length of the CDR3 is 14 residues. Deletions cut 1 base from V and 4 bases from J, with 6 bases between. Germline V gives CDR1 SGDLS, CDR2 YYNGEE. The V call is TRBV9, the J call TRBJ2-6; no clear D gene. Sequenced material: peripheral blood. This TCR came from a woman of 80 years or more with COVID-19, enrolled during active disease. The CDR3 nucleotides read TGTGCCAGCAGCGTATCTGTGGGGGCCAACGTCCTGACTTTC. Encoded protein: CASSVSVGANVLTF.